This T cell receptor beta chain was observed in a study of shared clonotypes between healthy human individuals. On the study more broadly: Each donor's CD8 memory used one plate, CD8 naive two, each CD4 subset three. The study's findings and limits: Shared clonotypes: approximately 5.3% naive CD4, under 4% naive CD8, over 2% memory CD4, approximately 0.37% memory CD8. With few donors, the genetic and exposure-history diversity represented was limited.

With regard to this clone: Its antigen is as yet unknown.

The authors ran the assay at deep level. Only in-frame clones appear in the TCRdb table, and some are missing; sequencing was by immunoSEQ multiplex PCR. The data hold millions of clones, with roughly 95% observed a single time. What was sequenced was naive CD4+ T cells sorted from blood. Specified subset: CD45RA+ positively selected. This sequence was found in a man between 18 and 29 years old in good health.

CDR3 protein: CASSRDRIIYEQYF. The CDR3 DNA reads as TGTGCCAGCAGTCGGGACAGGATTATCTACGAGCAGTACTTC. The chain employs TRBV6-8 and TRBJ2-7; 8 nucleotides match TRBD1. The CDR3 loop spans 14 amino acids. After removal of 5 bases from V and 3 bases from J, the junction contained 6 bases not matched to a gene. Germline V gives CDR1 MNHGY, CDR2 SAAAGT.